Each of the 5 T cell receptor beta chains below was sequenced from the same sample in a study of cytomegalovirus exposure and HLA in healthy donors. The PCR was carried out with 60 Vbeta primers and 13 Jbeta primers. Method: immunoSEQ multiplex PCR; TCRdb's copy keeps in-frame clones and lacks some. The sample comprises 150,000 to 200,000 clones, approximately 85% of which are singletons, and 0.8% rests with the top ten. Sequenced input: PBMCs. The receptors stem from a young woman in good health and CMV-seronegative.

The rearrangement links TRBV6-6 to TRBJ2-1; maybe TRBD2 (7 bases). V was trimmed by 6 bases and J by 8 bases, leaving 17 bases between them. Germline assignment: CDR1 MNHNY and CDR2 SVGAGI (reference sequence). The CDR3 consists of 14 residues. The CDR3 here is CASSKGGQRDEQFF. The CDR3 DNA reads TGTGCCAGCAGCAAGGGGGGGCAGAGGGATGAGCAGTTCTTC.

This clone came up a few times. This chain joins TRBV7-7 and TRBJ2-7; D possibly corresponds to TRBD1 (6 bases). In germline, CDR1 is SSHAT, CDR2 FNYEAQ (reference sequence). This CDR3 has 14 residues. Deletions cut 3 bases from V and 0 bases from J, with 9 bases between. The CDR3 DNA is TGTGCCAGCAGCTTGTCACAGGGCTCCTACGAGCAGTACTTC. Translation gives CASSLSQGSYEQYF.

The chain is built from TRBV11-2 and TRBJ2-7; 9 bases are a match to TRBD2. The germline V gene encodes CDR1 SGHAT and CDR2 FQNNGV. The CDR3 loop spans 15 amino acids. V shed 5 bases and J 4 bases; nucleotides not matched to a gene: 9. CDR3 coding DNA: TGTGCCAGCAGCCCCAGGGCGGGGGGGCTTTACGAGCAGTACTTC. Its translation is CASSPRAGGLYEQYF.

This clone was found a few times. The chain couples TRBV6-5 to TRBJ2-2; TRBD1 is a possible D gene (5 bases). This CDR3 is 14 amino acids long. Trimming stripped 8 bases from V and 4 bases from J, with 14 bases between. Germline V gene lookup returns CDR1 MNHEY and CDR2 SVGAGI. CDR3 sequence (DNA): TGTGCCAGCTGCGGTAGGGGTGCCACCGGGGAGCTGTTTTTT. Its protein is CASCGRGATGELFF.

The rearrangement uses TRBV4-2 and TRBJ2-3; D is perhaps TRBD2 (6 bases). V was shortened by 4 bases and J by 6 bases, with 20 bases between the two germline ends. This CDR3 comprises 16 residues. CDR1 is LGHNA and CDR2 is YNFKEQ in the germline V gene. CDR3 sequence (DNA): TGTGCCAGCAGCCCCGGTGACCGGGGGAAACCGGATACGCAGTATTTT. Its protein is CASSPGDRGKPDTQYF.